Presented here are 13 T cell receptor beta chains from one specimen sequenced in a study of neoadjuvant anti-PD-1 for oral cavity cancer. Profiling relied on immunoSEQ multiplex PCR, and the TCRdb table lists in-frame clones only, not all of them. This repertoire shows around 81,000 clones, 84% found once; its top ten account for roughly 3%. This specimen was PBMCs, taken before nivolumab (anti-PD-1) treatment. The receptors come from a person between 40 and 85 years old with oral cavity squamous cell carcinoma.

In its sample, this clone was seen once. The V and J genes are TRBV11-2 and TRBJ2-7; D is uncertain. V dropped 0 bases and J dropped 5 bases, with 11 bases sitting between them. The CDR3 contains 14 residues. Germline assignment: CDR1 SGHAT and CDR2 FQNNGV. This CDR3 reads CASSLELVGHEQYF. The CDR3 DNA is TGTGCCAGCAGCTTAGAGTTAGTAGGCCACGAGCAGTACTTC.

This chain links TRBV19 with TRBJ1-2; maybe TRBD1 (6 bases). The CDR3 consists of 14 residues. Germline V gives CDR1 LNHDA, CDR2 SQIVND (reference sequence). Trimming stripped 7 bases from V and 4 bases from J, with 16 bases between. CDR3 in amino acids: CASNPGGPSYGYTF. The CDR3 DNA is TGTGCCAGTAATCCGGGGGGCCCATCCTATGGCTACACCTTC.

This chain connects TRBV10-1 to TRBJ2-3; 9 bases align to TRBD2. The CDR3 has 15 amino acids. CDR1 and CDR2 from the germline V gene are WNHNN and SYGVQD (reference sequence). J was trimmed by 2 bases and V by 4 bases; bases with no gene match: 4. The DNA for the CDR3 is TGCGCCAGCAGTGGAGCGGGAGGCCTCACAGATACGCAGTATTTT. Its translation: CASSGAGGLTDTQYF.

The rearrangement uses TRBV12-1 and TRBJ2-3; the D segment call TRBD2 is taken from the table without a DNA check. TRBV12-1 counts as a pseudogene. CDR3 length equals 16 residues. CDR3 nucleotide sequence: TGTGCCAGCAGCTTTGGGCGATGGCGGGGCACAGATACGCAGTATTTT. Amino acids: CASSFGRWRGTDTQYF.

This clone appeared a single time. The chain joins TRBV11-2 to TRBJ2-2, with 7 nucleotides matching TRBD2. Germline V gives CDR1 SGHAT, CDR2 FQNNGV. The CDR3 spans 19 residues. V shed 1 base, J shed 1 base, and the junction held 12 bases outside the gene matches. The CDR3 region is CASSLVPWTSGGNTGELFF. CDR3 coding DNA: TGTGCCAGCAGCTTAGTACCGTGGACATCGGGAGGGAACACCGGGGAGCTGTTTTTT.

The chain recombines TRBV7-3 with TRBJ2-2; 11 nucleotides agree with TRBD2. CDR1 is SGHTA and CDR2 is FQGTGA in the germline V gene. V was clipped by 5 bases and J by 4 bases; unmatched bases: 9. The length of the CDR3 is 17 residues. The CDR3, as DNA: TGTGCCAGCAGCCCTATAGCGGGAGGGGCGGGCACCGGGGAGCTGTTTTTT. It yields the protein CASSPIAGGAGTGELFF.

The chain carries TRBV7-8 and TRBJ2-7; no reliable D call. CDR1 and CDR2 (germline): SGHVS, FQNEAQ. The CDR3 contains 15 residues. V lost 2 bases and J 6 bases, leaving 17 bases between the germline ends. CDR3 sequence: CASSLLRVSLIEQYF. Written as DNA, the CDR3 is TGTGCCAGCAGCTTATTAAGGGTCAGCCTTATCGAGCAGTACTTC.

The chain uses TRBV5-1 and TRBJ1-1; D unclear. The CDR3 extends over 12 amino acids. The germline V gene encodes CDR1 SGHRS and CDR2 YFSETQ. Deletions cut 2 bases from V and 3 bases from J, with 5 bases between. The chain's CDR3 is CASSFGDTEAFF. CDR3 sequence (DNA): TGCGCCAGCAGCTTTGGGGACACTGAAGCTTTCTTT.

This CDR3 reads CASSPLAGGRHEQYF. CDR3 coding DNA: TGTGCCAGCAGCCCTCTAGCGGGAGGGCGTCACGAGCAGTACTTC. The rearrangement links TRBV27 to TRBJ2-7; 12 bases are a match to TRBD2. Trimming cost V 6 bases and J 5 bases; bases outside gene matches: 8. Germline V CDR1 and CDR2: MNHEY, SMNVEV (reference sequence). The CDR3 spans 15 residues.

This clone was found once. The chain has TRBV28 and TRBJ1-2; D ambiguous. Germline V gives CDR1 MDHEN, CDR2 SYDVKM. Trimming shortened V by 5 bases and J by 8 bases, and 18 bases separated the two germline ends. The CDR3 extends over 14 amino acids. Written as DNA, the CDR3 is TGTGCCAGCAGTCCCTGGAGGGCAGGCCCCGGCTACACCTTC. Translating it yields CASSPWRAGPGYTF.

The chain is built from TRBV2 and TRBJ2-1; possibly TRBD1 or TRBD2 for D (7 bases each). V lost 3 bases to trimming and J lost 9 bases, with 18 bases between them. The CDR3 sequence is 15 residues long. Germline V gene lookup returns CDR1 SNHLY and CDR2 FYNNEI. As DNA, the CDR3 is TGTGCCAGCAGTGAGAATGGGCAGGGGGGGAGTGAGCAGTTCTTC. It specifies CASSENGQGGSEQFF.

The chain links TRBV27 to TRBJ2-3, with TRBD1 matching over 9 bases. Germline-derived CDR1 and CDR2 are MNHEY and SMNVEV (reference sequence). The CDR3 is made up of 16 amino acids. Trimming took 6 bases from V and 2 from J; bases not matched to a gene: 9. CDR3 sequence reads: CASSINRGPDTDTQYF. CDR3 coding DNA: TGTGCCAGCAGCATCAACAGGGGGCCGGACACAGATACGCAGTATTTT.

This chain uses TRBV11-3 with TRBJ2-1; perhaps TRBD2 as D (6 bases). The ends were cut back, 4 bases at V and 8 bases at J, with 9 bases in the middle. From germline, CDR1 is SGHNT and CDR2 YENEEA. The CDR3 spans 12 residues. CDR3 residues: CASSSGTHEQFF. Here the CDR3 DNA reads TGTGCCAGCAGCTCGGGGACTCATGAGCAGTTCTTC.